The clone carrying this T cell receptor (beta chain) was picked up many times. Its antigen is not known. This beta chain came through as a stray read in a library set up for alpha chains, and its size says little. The data derive from a study of spatial heterogeneity in lung cancer. The study, taken as a whole, reports: Mutation tallies in tumors tracked expanded intratumoral alpha and beta TCR counts.

As to time point: sample taken at primary tumor resection. Trimming removed 6 bases at V and 4 bases at J, with 18 bases between. This CDR3 is built from 14 residues. The germline gives CDR1 DFQATT, CDR2 SNEGSKA (reference sequence). TCRdb redid the calling of the 5' RACE reads with MiXCR, one entry per CDR3 protein. Of about 7,000 distinct CDR3 sequences listed, approximately 14% are singletons. The chain uses TRBV20-1 and TRBJ2-5; the D gene is possibly TRBD1 (6 bases). The source is a male donor with early-stage non-small cell lung cancer. The sequencing used lung tumor tissue, collected at surgery. The CDR3 loop is CSAHTQGGTETQYF. CDR3 DNA sequence: TGCAGTGCCCACACCCAAGGGGGTACAGAGACCCAGTACTTC.